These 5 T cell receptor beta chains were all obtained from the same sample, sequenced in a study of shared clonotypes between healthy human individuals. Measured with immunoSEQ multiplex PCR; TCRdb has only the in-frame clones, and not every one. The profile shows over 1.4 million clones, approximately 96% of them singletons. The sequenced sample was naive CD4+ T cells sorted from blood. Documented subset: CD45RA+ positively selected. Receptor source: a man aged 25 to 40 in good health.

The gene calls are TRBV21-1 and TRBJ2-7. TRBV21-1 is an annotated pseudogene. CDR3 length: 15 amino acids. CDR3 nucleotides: TGTGCCAGCAGCAAATCGGGTCAGGTAGCCTACGAGCAGTACTTC. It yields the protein CASSKSGQVAYEQYF.

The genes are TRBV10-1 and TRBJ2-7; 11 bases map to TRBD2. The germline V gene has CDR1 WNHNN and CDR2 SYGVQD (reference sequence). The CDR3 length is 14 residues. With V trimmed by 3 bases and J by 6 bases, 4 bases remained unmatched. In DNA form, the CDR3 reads TGCGCCAGCAGTGAACTAGCGGGAGATGCCGAGCAGTACTTC. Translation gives CASSELAGDAEQYF.

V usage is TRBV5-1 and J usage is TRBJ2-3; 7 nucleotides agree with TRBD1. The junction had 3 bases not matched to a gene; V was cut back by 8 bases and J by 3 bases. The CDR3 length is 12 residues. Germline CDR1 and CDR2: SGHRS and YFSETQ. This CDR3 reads CASMTGTDTQYF. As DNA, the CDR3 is TGCGCCAGTATGACAGGGACAGATACGCAGTATTTT.

This CDR3 is CASSLNSGSYTDTQYF. As DNA, the CDR3 is TGTGCCAGCAGCTTAAATAGCGGGAGCTACACAGATACGCAGTATTTT. The chain employs TRBV13 and TRBJ2-3; 9 positions match TRBD2. J gave up 2 bases and V 2 bases, and 5 bases lay outside the gene matches. Germline V gives CDR1 PRHDT, CDR2 FYEKMQ (reference sequence). The CDR3 runs to 16 residues.

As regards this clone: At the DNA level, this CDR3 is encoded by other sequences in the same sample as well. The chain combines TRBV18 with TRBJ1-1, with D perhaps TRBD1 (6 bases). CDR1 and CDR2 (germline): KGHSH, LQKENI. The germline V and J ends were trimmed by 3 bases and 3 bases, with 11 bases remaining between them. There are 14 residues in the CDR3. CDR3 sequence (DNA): TGTGCCAGCTCACCCGGGAGGGGGGACACTGAAGCTTTCTTT. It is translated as CASSPGRGDTEAFF. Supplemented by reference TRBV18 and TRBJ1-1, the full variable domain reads NAGVMQNPRHLVRRRGQEARLRCSPMKGHSHVYWYRQLPEEGLKFMVYLQKENIIDESGMPKERFSAEFPKEGPSILRIQQVVRGDSAAYFCASSPGRGDTEAFFGQGTRLTVV.